This T cell receptor (beta chain) was sequenced in a study of memory CD4+ T cells and cytomegalovirus serostatus. Looked up from germline, CDR1 is SNHLY and CDR2 is FYNNEI. Trimming stripped 7 bases from V and 5 bases from J, with 17 bases between. This CDR3 has 15 residues. As handled by the study authors: After removing out-of-frame reads, approximately 2 million distinct TCRbeta sequences remained. Only in-frame clones appear in the TCRdb table, and some are missing; sequencing was by immunoSEQ multiplex PCR. Clone size and the V and J calls come from that table; the DNA yielded D and trimming. The sample lists about 96,000 clones; 80% were seen once. Single viable CD3+CD4+CD8-CD45RO+ cells were sorted as the memory CD4+ T cells. CMV serostatus came from serum IgG against pp150, pp28, p38, p52. Total CD4+ T cells were enriched by CD4 positive selection. Details on this clone: Its antigen is not known.

General study findings and limits: Of approximately 160 reported CMV TCRbeta sequences, roughly 70 were found in memory CD4+ repertoires.

The clonotype was recovered from an adult in good health and CMV-seropositive. The source material was memory CD4+ T cells from blood. The gene calls are TRBV2 and TRBJ1-4; D is perhaps TRBD1 (6 bases). The CDR3, as DNA: TGTGCCAGCACCCGACGCGGACAGCCGAATGAAAAACTGTTTTTT. This encodes CASTRRGQPNEKLFF.